A single sample is the source of the 32 T cell receptor beta chains below, sequenced in a study of Tregs in tolerant kidney transplant recipients (dated by TCRdb to between 2018 and 2021). The library was produced with the immunoSEQ multiplex PCR assay. What TCRdb holds here is the immuneACCESS table cut down to in-frame rearrangements. Part of the clones is not present; checked against another copy, under half of the missing clones reflect an unresolved V gene, and the others are unexplained. The sample table records about 69,000 clones; 70% to 90% of these occur just once. The ten biggest clones cover 0.39% of the sample. Taken with the paper, the label for time point translates to: blood sample drawn before combined kidney and bone marrow transplant. The specimen was CD4+ T cells from blood, collected before the transplant. These TCRs come from a human donor who received a combined kidney and bone marrow transplant.

This chain links TRBV2 with TRBJ2-5; D possibly corresponds to TRBD2 (6 bases). The germline gives CDR1 SNHLY, CDR2 FYNNEI. Deletions cut 10 bases from V and 4 bases from J, with 19 bases between. The CDR3 runs to 14 residues. This chain's CDR3 is CATQARLVLETQYF. CDR3 nucleotide sequence: TGTGCCACCCAGGCCAGACTAGTGCTAGAGACCCAGTACTTC.

The V gene is TRBV7-8, the J gene TRBJ1-1; D might be TRBD1 (6 bases). Germline V CDR1 and CDR2: SGHVS, FQNEAQ. CDR3 size: 14 residues. V was trimmed by 3 bases and J by 1 base, leaving 9 bases between them. CDR3 nucleotides: TGTGCCAGCAGCTTTGGGACACCGAACACTGAAGCTTTCTTT. It encodes CASSFGTPNTEAFF.

The CDR3 nucleotides read TGTGCCAGCAGCTTGGGCGGGACCGCGGGCACAGATACGCAGTATTTT. This codes for CASSLGGTAGTDTQYF. The V and J genes are TRBV5-6 and TRBJ2-3; perhaps TRBD2 as D (6 bases). V dropped 0 bases and J dropped 1 base, with 12 bases sitting between them. Germline CDR1 is SGHDT and CDR2 is YYEEEE. CDR3 length: 16 residues.

The J gene is TRBJ2-1, the V gene TRBV6-5; D is possibly TRBD2 (6 bases). The germline gives CDR1 MNHEY, CDR2 SVGAGI. Trimming removed 10 bases from V and 8 bases from J, with 21 bases in between. This CDR3 has 14 amino acids. The CDR3 DNA reads TGTGCCATCGGACGGGGCGGGACCCTCGATGAGCAGTTCTTC. Amino acids: CAIGRGGTLDEQFF.

J is TRBJ1-2 and V is TRBV28, with 10 bases that match TRBD1. Germline CDR1 and CDR2: MDHEN and SYDVKM. The trim removed 10 bases at V and 3 bases at J, leaving 8 bases unmatched. This CDR3 contains 14 residues. The CDR3 is CAIGTGAAHYGYTF. CDR3 nucleotides: TGTGCCATCGGGACAGGGGCTGCCCACTATGGCTACACCTTC.

The rearrangement links TRBV18 to TRBJ2-3; 11 nucleotides align to TRBD1. CDR1 and CDR2 (germline): KGHSH, LQKENI. The trim removed 3 bases at V and 5 bases at J, leaving 10 bases unmatched. The CDR3 is 17 residues long. The CDR3 nucleotides read TGTGCCAGCTCACCTGAGTTCGGACAGGGGGCCGGAGATACGCAGTATTTT. Its protein product is CASSPEFGQGAGDTQYF.

This sequence joins TRBV19 and TRBJ2-7; D call uncertain. The V end was cut by 1 base, the J end by 0 bases, with 7 bases between. Per the germline V gene, CDR1 is LNHDA and CDR2 is SQIVND (reference sequence). The CDR3 spans 14 residues. In nucleotides, the CDR3 is TGTGCCAGTAGTATAGGACACTTCTCCTACGAGCAGTACTTC. Translating gives CASSIGHFSYEQYF.

The rearrangement joins TRBV28 to TRBJ2-3, with a tentative D call TRBD1 (6 bases). CDR3 length: 16 amino acids. CDR1 MDHEN and CDR2 SYDVKM come from the germline V gene. V shed 10 bases and J shed 0 bases, with 20 bases lying between them. In DNA, the CDR3 is TGTGCCACTCTCCCTCCGACAGGCGCCAGCACAGATACGCAGTATTTT. This gives the protein CATLPPTGASTDTQYF.

The chain carries TRBV7-9 and TRBJ2-7; D might be TRBD2 (6 bases). CDR3 length: 15 amino acids. V was trimmed by 4 bases and J by 0 bases, leaving 13 bases between them. The V gene's germline CDR1 is SEHNR and CDR2 FQNEAQ (reference sequence). CDR3 in amino acids: CASSSTPGLSYEQYF. CDR3 sequence (DNA): TGTGCCAGCAGCTCAACCCCGGGACTCTCCTACGAGCAGTACTTC.

The chain recombines TRBV11-1 with TRBJ1-3; D is unclear. V gave up 4 bases and J gave up 0 bases, with 10 bases separating them. The CDR3 is 15 residues long. The germline V gene encodes CDR1 SGHAT and CDR2 FQDESV (reference sequence). In DNA form, the CDR3 reads TGTGCCAGCAGCTCGAGGATTTACTCTGGAAACACCATATATTTT. It encodes CASSSRIYSGNTIYF.

The genes are TRBV28 and TRBJ1-3; a possible D gene is TRBD1 (5 bases). The CDR3 runs to 16 residues. Germline loops: CDR1 MDHEN, CDR2 SYDVKM. Trimming stripped 1 base from V and 2 bases from J, with 12 bases between. CDR3 sequence: CASSLSLGGTGNTIYF. The CDR3, as DNA: TGTGCCAGCAGTTTATCCCTCGGGGGGACTGGAAACACCATATATTTT.

The rearrangement joins TRBV28 to TRBJ2-1, with TRBD1 identical over 8 bases. The CDR3 extends over 12 amino acids. The J segment lost 10 bases and the V segment lost 6 bases, leaving 5 bases of the junction unmatched. Germline CDR1 MDHEN, CDR2 SYDVKM. The CDR3 spells CASRRQGWEQFF. The CDR3 coding sequence is TGTGCCAGCAGGAGACAGGGGTGGGAGCAGTTCTTC. Full variable domain (outside the CDR3, taken from reference TRBV28 and TRBJ2-1): DVKVTQSSRYLVKRTGEKVFLECVQDMDHENMFWYRQDPGLGLRLIYFSYDVKMKEKGDIPEGYSVSREKKERFSLILESASTNQTSMYLCASRRQGWEQFFGPGTRLTVL.

The gene calls are TRBV28 and TRBJ2-3; a possible D gene is TRBD1 (6 bases). This CDR3 spans 14 amino acids. Germline V gene lookup returns CDR1 MDHEN and CDR2 SYDVKM. V shed 7 bases and J shed 3 bases, with 14 bases lying between them. CDR3 DNA sequence: TGTGCCAGCACAGCAGGGGCTGGTACAGATACGCAGTATTTT. As protein: CASTAGAGTDTQYF.

The rearrangement uses TRBV29-1 and TRBJ2-3; 7 nucleotides align to TRBD2. The CDR3 loop spans 14 amino acids. CDR1 SQVTM and CDR2 ANQGSEA come from the germline V gene. The ends lost 4 bases at V and 0 bases at J; junction bases unmatched: 4. As DNA, the CDR3 is TGCAGCGTTGCGACTAGCACTAGCACAGATACGCAGTATTTT. Amino acids: CSVATSTSTDTQYF.

This chain connects TRBV5-6 to TRBJ2-1; D gene uncertain. The CDR3 covers 15 residues. Between the trimmed V and J ends, which lost 0 bases and 10 bases, there was a span of 17 bases. Germline V gene data show CDR1 as SGHDT and CDR2 as YYEEEE. The CDR3 region is CASSLEPRPAEEQFF. In nucleotides, the CDR3 is TGTGCCAGCAGCTTGGAACCGCGGCCTGCGGAGGAGCAGTTCTTC.

The genes are TRBV6-6 and TRBJ2-7; 7 positions agree with TRBD2. The CDR3 sequence is 14 residues long. Germline V lookup: CDR1 MNHNY, CDR2 SVGAGI (reference sequence). J was trimmed by 3 bases and V by 5 bases; bases with no gene match: 7. CDR3 sequence reads: CASSGRGGSYEQYF. CDR3 sequence (DNA): TGTGCCAGCAGTGGTCGTGGCGGGAGCTACGAGCAGTACTTC.

V is TRBV30 and J is TRBJ1-5; 7 bases align to TRBD1. Germline CDR1 GTSNPN, CDR2 SVGIG (reference sequence). The CDR3 has 12 residues. The V segment lost 1 base and the J segment 6 bases; nucleotides outside the gene matches: 0. The CDR3 bases are TGTGCCTGGAGTGGACAGGGTCAGCCCCAGCATTTT. Protein: CAWSGQGQPQHF.

The genes are TRBV30 and TRBJ1-1; D unclear. Germline CDR1 GTSNPN, CDR2 SVGIG (reference sequence). V was shortened by 2 bases and J by 5 bases, with 12 bases between the two germline ends. The CDR3 runs 13 residues. CDR3 loop: CAWSLAVLTEAFF. CDR3 in DNA: TGTGCCTGGAGTTTAGCAGTTTTAACTGAAGCTTTCTTT.

The chain carries TRBV6-5 and TRBJ1-5, with D possibly matching TRBD1 (5 bases). V was cut by 6 bases and J by 6 bases, with 15 bases left in between. Germline-derived CDR1 and CDR2 are MNHEY and SVGAGI. The CDR3 is 14 residues long. The CDR3 spells CASSSDSPGQPQHF. Written as DNA, the CDR3 is TGTGCCAGCAGCTCCGACAGCCCTGGTCAGCCCCAGCATTTT.

The V gene is TRBV18, the J gene TRBJ2-3; 10 bases line up with TRBD2. The CDR3 has 15 amino acids. V dropped 3 bases and J dropped 0; count of bases not matched to a gene: 0. Germline V gives CDR1 KGHSH, CDR2 LQKENI. The CDR3 protein is CASSPTSGSTDTQYF. The CDR3 nucleotides read TGTGCCAGCTCACCGACTAGCGGGAGCACAGATACGCAGTATTTT.

The chain has TRBV5-4 and TRBJ1-1; D is perhaps TRBD1 (5 bases). The length of the CDR3 is 13 residues. The V end lost 2 bases, the J end lost 4 bases, and 9 bases lay between the germline ends. Germline CDR1 reads SGHNT; CDR2 reads YYREEE (reference sequence). CDR3 sequence reads: CASSLQEGTEAFF. As DNA, the CDR3 is TGTGCCAGCAGCTTACAGGAGGGCACTGAAGCTTTCTTT.

V is TRBV9 and J is TRBJ2-3; a weak D match, TRBD1 (6 bases). Germline V lookup: CDR1 SGDLS, CDR2 YYNGEE. V shed 0 bases and J shed 0 bases, with 11 bases lying between them. The CDR3 covers 16 residues. The CDR3 loop is CASSVGPGTSTDTQYF. For the CDR3, the DNA is TGTGCCAGCAGCGTAGGCCCCGGGACAAGCACAGATACGCAGTATTTT.

This rearrangement joins TRBV6-5 to TRBJ2-1, with no clear D. Trimming took off 11 bases at V and 7 bases at J, with 9 bases between the two ends. Germline-derived CDR1 and CDR2 are MNHEY and SVGAGI. The CDR3 spans 10 residues. The DNA of the CDR3 is TGTGCCCCCCTTCAGAATGAGCAGTTCTTC. It specifies CAPLQNEQFF.

The J gene is TRBJ2-1, the V gene TRBV11-3; 8 positions agree with TRBD1. The germline V gene has CDR1 SGHNT and CDR2 YENEEA. With V trimmed by 2 bases and J by 1 base, 4 bases remained unmatched. The CDR3 loop spans 16 amino acids. CDR3 DNA: TGTGCCAGCAGCTTAAGGAGGACAGGGTCCTACAATGAGCAGTTCTTC. Its protein product is CASSLRRTGSYNEQFF.

The rearrangement links TRBV5-1 to TRBJ1-1; 10 positions match TRBD1. CDR3 length equals 14 residues. The ends lost 4 bases at V and 5 bases at J; junction bases unmatched: 5. Germline loops: CDR1 SGHRS, CDR2 YFSETQ. Here the CDR3 reads CASSQGQGRTEAFF. The CDR3 DNA is TGCGCCAGCAGCCAGGGACAGGGGAGGACTGAAGCTTTCTTT.

This chain connects TRBV6-5 to TRBJ1-2, with 9 bases aligning to TRBD1. With 5 bases clipped from V and 5 bases from J, the junction kept 9 bases outside the gene matches. Germline-derived CDR1 and CDR2 are MNHEY and SVGAGI. This CDR3 comprises 15 residues. CDR3 sequence reads: CASSPGTGHSYGYTF. The CDR3 bases are TGTGCCAGCAGTCCGGGGACAGGGCATTCTTATGGCTACACCTTC.

This rearrangement joins TRBV2 to TRBJ2-1; 8 bases are a match to TRBD1. The trim removed 7 bases at V and 7 bases at J, leaving 12 bases unmatched. The CDR3 spans 15 residues. Germline CDR1 reads SNHLY; CDR2 reads FYNNEI. The CDR3 loop reads CASILITGGGNEQFF. CDR3 nucleotide sequence: TGTGCCAGCATCTTGATAACAGGGGGTGGGAATGAGCAGTTCTTC.

This clone was detected once. The chain is built from TRBV6-5 and TRBJ2-7, with 8 bases fitting TRBD2. The CDR3 totals 14 residues. After removal of 2 bases from V and 3 bases from J, the junction contained 3 bases not matched to a gene. CDR1 and CDR2 (germline): MNHEY, SVGAGI. The CDR3 DNA is TGTGCCAGCAGTTACACAGGGACTAGCTACGAGCAGTACTTC. It encodes CASSYTGTSYEQYF.

This chain links TRBV11-3 with TRBJ2-7; 7 bases align to TRBD1. Germline V gene lookup returns CDR1 SGHNT and CDR2 YENEEA. The CDR3 loop spans 15 amino acids. With V trimmed by 0 bases and J by 3 bases, 5 bases remained unmatched. CDR3 sequence (DNA): TGTGCCAGCAGCTTAGAACCACCAGGGGGCTACGAGCAGTACTTC. Amino acids: CASSLEPPGGYEQYF.

A single count supports this clone. V and J are TRBV7-9 and TRBJ2-1; the D gene is possibly TRBD2 (6 bases). CDR3 length: 17 amino acids. V shed 8 bases and J shed 0 bases, with 20 bases lying between them. Germline loops: CDR1 SEHNR, CDR2 FQNEAQ (reference sequence). The CDR3 region is CASSLGAGLSSYNEQFF. The CDR3 DNA sequence: TGTGCCAGCTCCTTGGGAGCGGGCCTAAGCTCCTACAATGAGCAGTTCTTC.

This chain uses TRBV27 with TRBJ1-2; no firm D call. Germline lookup yields CDR1 MNHEY and CDR2 SMNVEV (reference sequence). The CDR3 runs to 15 residues. V gave up 3 bases and J gave up 4 bases, with 15 bases separating them. The CDR3 sequence: CASSFDPQAAYGYTF. DNA of the CDR3: TGTGCCAGCAGTTTTGACCCCCAGGCAGCCTATGGCTACACCTTC.

The chain carries TRBV21-1 and TRBJ1-5. TRBV21-1 constitutes a pseudogene. The CDR3 runs to 15 residues. This chain's CDR3 is CASSKAERNNQPQHF. DNA of the CDR3: TGTGCCAGCAGCAAAGCAGAGCGGAACAATCAGCCCCAGCATTTT.